The 18 T cell receptor beta chains listed next were all sequenced from one sample in a study of cytomegalovirus exposure and HLA in healthy donors. PCR used 60 Vbeta primers and 13 Jbeta primers. Assay: immunoSEQ multiplex PCR; the TCRdb copy retains only in-frame clones and omits some. This listing includes 65,000 to 95,000 clones. Source material: PBMCs. All receptors come from a female donor in good health and CMV-seropositive.

The chain has TRBV6-5 and TRBJ2-3, with D uncertain. Looked up from germline, CDR1 is MNHEY and CDR2 is SVGAGI. V dropped 1 base and J dropped 0 bases, with 5 bases sitting between them. The CDR3 is 14 residues long. CDR3 bases: TGTGCCAGCAGTTACTATCAAAGCACAGATACGCAGTATTTT. Amino acids: CASSYYQSTDTQYF.

The chain has TRBV7-8 and TRBJ2-5, with 7 positions matching TRBD2. Trimming cost V 0 bases and J 5 bases; bases outside gene matches: 15. Per germline, CDR1 SGHVS and CDR2 FQNEAQ. The CDR3 loop spans 18 amino acids. The chain's CDR3 is CASSLALGTTGLWETQYF. Here the CDR3 DNA reads TGTGCCAGCAGCTTAGCGTTAGGGACTACCGGACTCTGGGAGACCCAGTACTTC.

The chain carries TRBV7-2 and TRBJ1-2; D is ambiguous. The CDR3 sequence is 13 residues long. Germline loops: CDR1 SGHTA, CDR2 FQGNSA. The V end lost 4 bases, the J end lost 4 bases, and 10 bases lay between the germline ends. Here the CDR3 reads CASSSPETYGYTF. The CDR3 bases are TGTGCCAGCAGCTCTCCGGAGACCTATGGCTACACCTTC.

This sequence joins TRBV15 and TRBJ2-7, with D maybe TRBD2 (6 bases). This CDR3 is built from 14 residues. Germline V gene data show CDR1 as LNHNV and CDR2 as YYDKDF (reference sequence). V was trimmed by 4 bases and J by 0 bases, leaving 10 bases between them. CDR3 sequence: CATSMGGSSYEQYF. The CDR3 coding sequence is TGTGCCACCAGCATGGGAGGAAGCTCCTACGAGCAGTACTTC.

The chain has TRBV7-2 and TRBJ2-1; maybe TRBD1 (6 bases). V lost 5 bases to trimming and J lost 0 bases, with 11 bases between them. CDR1 is SGHTA and CDR2 is FQGNSA in the germline V gene. The CDR3 spans 15 residues. The CDR3: CASSAQGNSYNEQFF. Here the CDR3 DNA reads TGTGCCAGCAGCGCCCAGGGGAACTCCTACAATGAGCAGTTCTTC.

The genes are TRBV10-1 and TRBJ1-1; 7 bases align to TRBD1. The CDR3 has 15 amino acids. J was trimmed by 5 bases and V by 3 bases; bases with no gene match: 9. Germline values: CDR1 WNHNN, CDR2 SYGVQD (reference sequence). The CDR3 DNA reads as TGCGCCAGCAGTGAAGACAGGGAAGGGGAGACTGAAGCTTTCTTT. Its translation: CASSEDREGETEAFF.

The CDR3 protein is CAWSVMGRSYEQYF. The CDR3 DNA sequence: TGTGCCTGGAGTGTCATGGGGCGCTCCTACGAGCAGTACTTC. The chain couples TRBV30 to TRBJ2-7; perhaps TRBD1 as D (5 bases). CDR1 GTSNPN and CDR2 SVGIG come from the germline V gene (reference sequence). This CDR3 contains 14 residues. V was clipped by 0 bases and J by 0 bases, with 9 bases between them.

Of note for this clone: This same CDR3 is encoded by further DNA sequences in the sample. The rearrangement links TRBV2 to TRBJ2-2; a weak D match, TRBD2 (7 bases). The V end lost 2 bases, the J end lost 5 bases, and 12 bases lay between the germline ends. Germline V gene lookup returns CDR1 SNHLY and CDR2 FYNNEI. The CDR3 covers 15 residues. The CDR3 sequence is CASSEFRGGTGELFF. As DNA, the CDR3 is TGTGCCAGCAGTGAATTTAGGGGGGGGACCGGGGAGCTGTTTTTT.

With respect to this clone: An end of the junction does not agree with germline; a read error may underlie this. The chain joins TRBV7-2 to TRBJ2-1; TRBD2 agrees at 9 bases. The germline gives CDR1 SGHTA, CDR2 FQGNSA. The CDR3 has 15 residues. The DNA for the CDR3 is TGTGCCAGCAGCGACATTGCGGGGGGGGTCTCGGCTTCTATCTTC. This translates into CASSDIAGGVSASIF.

Measured by frequency, this clone is medium-sized. V usage is TRBV27 and J usage is TRBJ1-2, with 7 positions matching TRBD1. Germline values: CDR1 MNHEY, CDR2 SMNVEV (reference sequence). Trimming removed 4 bases from V and 5 bases from J; junction bases left unmatched: 4. The CDR3 is 13 residues long. CDR3 sequence reads: CASSSGTEYGYTF. The CDR3 DNA is TGTGCCAGCAGTTCCGGGACAGAGTATGGCTACACCTTC.

The rearrangement joins TRBV4-1 to TRBJ1-4; 9 bases agree with TRBD1. The germline CDR1 and CDR2 sequences are MGHRA and YSYEKL. V lost 2 bases to trimming and J lost 7 bases; unmatched junction nucleotides: 2. The CDR3 extends over 14 amino acids. The CDR3 nucleotides are TGCGCCAGCAGCCAAACAGGGGGCGTTGAAAAACTGTTTTTT. This encodes CASSQTGGVEKLFF.

This rearrangement joins TRBV30 to TRBJ2-1; 10 bases are shared with TRBD2. J gave up 7 bases and V 0 bases, and 6 bases lay outside the gene matches. Per the germline V gene, CDR1 is GTSNPN and CDR2 is SVGIG (reference sequence). CDR3 length equals 15 residues. CDR3 DNA sequence: TGTGCCTGGAGTGTTATAGCGGGGGGTCCGAATGAGCAGTTCTTC. Protein: CAWSVIAGGPNEQFF.

This chain links TRBV28 with TRBJ2-1; 8 bases match TRBD1. In germline, CDR1 is MDHEN, CDR2 SYDVKM. The CDR3 totals 12 residues. Trimming took 7 bases from V and 7 from J; bases not matched to a gene: 3. The CDR3 sequence: CASKTGGNEQFF. As DNA, the CDR3 is TGTGCCAGCAAAACAGGGGGAAATGAGCAGTTCTTC.

CDR3 residues: CASSQAHFTEAFF. CDR3 nucleotide sequence: TGCGCCAGCAGCCAAGCACATTTCACTGAAGCTTTCTTT. This sequence joins TRBV4-1 and TRBJ1-1; D not resolved. The V gene lost 1 base and the J gene lost 4 bases, with 7 bases spanning the gap. This CDR3 comprises 13 residues. CDR1 and CDR2 from the germline V gene are MGHRA and YSYEKL.

The CDR3 is CAWRSAGGDKETQYF. The CDR3 DNA reads TGTGCCTGGAGGTCAGCGGGGGGCGATAAAGAGACCCAGTACTTC. The chain couples TRBV30 to TRBJ2-5, with TRBD2 identical over 9 bases. The CDR3 length is 15 residues. Germline loops: CDR1 GTSNPN, CDR2 SVGIG (reference sequence). Unmatched junction bases numbered 8, after V lost 3 bases and J lost 3 bases.

The gene calls are TRBV29-1 and TRBJ2-5; D perhaps matches TRBD2 (5 bases). Germline assignment: CDR1 SQVTM and CDR2 ANQGSEA. CDR3 length: 13 residues. Trimming stripped 4 bases from V and 3 bases from J, with 12 bases between. The CDR3 is CSVAEGFKETQYF. CDR3 nucleotides: TGCAGCGTTGCCGAGGGTTTTAAAGAGACCCAGTACTTC. The variable domain in full, with the rest retrieved from reference TRBV29-1 and TRBJ2-5, is SAVISQKPSRDICQRGTSLTIQCQVDSQVTMMFWYRQQPGQSLTLIATANQGSEATYESGFVIDKFPISRPNLTFSTLTVSNMSPEDSSIYLCSVAEGFKETQYFGPGTRLLVL.

This chain links TRBV4-3 with TRBJ2-3, with 10 bases fitting TRBD2. The CDR3 runs 16 residues. Germline lookup yields CDR1 LGHNA and CDR2 YSLEER. The junction had 6 bases not matched to a gene; V was cut back by 0 bases and J by 6 bases. The CDR3 loop is CASSQDSSGGWDTQYF. The CDR3 DNA follows: TGCGCCAGCAGCCAAGATTCTAGCGGGGGATGGGATACGCAGTATTTT.

The CDR3 region is CASSLTPLRDTQYF. DNA for the CDR3: TGTGCCAGCAGCTTGACTCCTCTTCGAGATACGCAGTATTTT. The genes are TRBV27 and TRBJ2-3; D is ambiguous. Germline V lookup: CDR1 MNHEY, CDR2 SMNVEV (reference sequence). The V end lost 6 bases, the J end lost 5 bases, and 15 bases lay between the germline ends. CDR3 length equals 14 residues.